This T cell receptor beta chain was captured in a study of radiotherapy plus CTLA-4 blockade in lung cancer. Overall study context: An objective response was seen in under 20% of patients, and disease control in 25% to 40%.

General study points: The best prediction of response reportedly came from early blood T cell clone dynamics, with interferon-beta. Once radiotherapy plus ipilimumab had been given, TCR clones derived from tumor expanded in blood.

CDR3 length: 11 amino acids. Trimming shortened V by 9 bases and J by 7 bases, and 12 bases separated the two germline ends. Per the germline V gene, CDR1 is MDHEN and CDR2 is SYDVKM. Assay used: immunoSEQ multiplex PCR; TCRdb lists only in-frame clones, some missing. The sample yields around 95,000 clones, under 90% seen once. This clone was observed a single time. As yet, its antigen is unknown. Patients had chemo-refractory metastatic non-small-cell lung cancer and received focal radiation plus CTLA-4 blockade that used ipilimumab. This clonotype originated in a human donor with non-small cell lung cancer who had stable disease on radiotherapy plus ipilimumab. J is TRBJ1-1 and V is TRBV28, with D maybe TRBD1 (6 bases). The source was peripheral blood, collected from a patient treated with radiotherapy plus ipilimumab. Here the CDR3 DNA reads TGTGCCAGTCAGGGGTTGAGTGAAGCTTTCTTT. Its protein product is CASQGLSEAFF.